Sequencing of this T cell receptor (beta chain) was carried out in a study of T cell responses to AZD1222 COVID-19 vaccine. Study background: Pooling covered second doses at about 4 or about 12 weeks.

Study outcomes and limitations: Baseline antibody screening turned up just a handful of seropositive AZD1222 recipients. Researchers took repertoire samples only after the peak T cell response had come. Once two AZD1222 doses were given, Spike-specific TCR breadth and depth went up.

The CDR3 is made up of 15 amino acids. Germline lookup yields CDR1 LNHDA and CDR2 SQIVND (reference sequence). V dropped 3 bases and J dropped 1; count of bases not matched to a gene: 0. As concerns this clone: Its antigen is undetermined.

TCRdb's copy holds only in-frame clones and misses some; the assay was immunoSEQ multiplex PCR. This sample has 120,000 or so clones, with around 88% found just once. The chain employs TRBV19 and TRBJ2-5, with 12 bases lining up with TRBD2. Sequenced here: peripheral blood, sampled on day 0 of AZD1222 vaccination. The clonotype comes from an adult in good health. CDR3 coding DNA: TGTGCCAGTAGTATGACTAGCGGGGGCCAAGAGACCCAGTACTTC. This sequence encodes CASSMTSGGQETQYF.